This T cell receptor (beta chain) emerged from a study of human T cells and chemical hapten exposure. At the level of the study: Diphenylcyclopropenone, dosed weekly to the scalp, was given to patients throughout the approximately 22-week study. Upper back patch tests used 0.01% DPC, scored after 6 days. Alopecia areata, totalis or universalis affected patients who were mostly female. Study-level findings and limits: High-frequency TCRs, those above 1 in 1000, stayed the same after DPC sensitization.

Trimming took 7 bases from V and 7 from J, leaving 16 bases between them. Germline V gives CDR1 MNHEY, CDR2 SVGEGT. This CDR3 contains 13 residues. Comment on this clonotype: Its cognate antigen is unknown.

TCRdb redid the calling of the RACE reads with MiXCR, one entry per CDR3 protein. Of fewer than 140,000 distinct CDR3 sequences detected, around 12% appear once; the ten largest clones hold around 1.7%. The sample's time point: pre-sensitization, week 0. Treatment meaning: therapeutic diphenylcyclopropenone sensitization with weekly scalp DPC. V is TRBV6-2 or TRBV6-3 and J is TRBJ1-1, with a weak D call TRBD1 (5 bases). This sequence originates from a woman aged 45-60 years with alopecia areata. Some clones in this sample may be carry-over from other donors' samples. Here the sequenced sample was whole blood, taken in connection with sensitization to the hapten diphenylcyclopropenone (DPC). CDR3 in amino acids: CASKPTDEVEAFF. The CDR3 nucleotides are TGTGCCAGCAAACCGACAGATGAAGTTGAAGCTTTCTTT.